Listed below are T cell receptor beta chains from one sample, sequenced in a study of T cells after yellow fever vaccination. TCRdb processed the 5' RACE reads anew with MiXCR; each CDR3 protein has one entry. The sample carries a few hundred thousand distinct CDR3 sequences, around 4.4% recorded once. The sample here was PBMCs, taken 15 days after the yellow fever booster vaccination. These receptors came from a man between 18 and 29 years old who received the YFV17D yellow fever vaccine. CDR3s include the opening cysteine and the closing phenylalanine or tryptophan. The D gene is left open where the match is weak. For some rows the clone size is stated as once, few or many, or as a class when expanded; others skip it.

v_gene	abundance	j_gene	d_gene	CDR3aa	CDR3nt
TRBV20-1	few	TRBJ1-2	.	CSASQGFDHGYTF	TGCAGTGCTAGCCAGGGTTTCGATCATGGCTACACCTTC
TRBV15	many	TRBJ1-1	.	CATSRDVQGPEAFF	TGTGCCACCAGCAGAGATGTACAGGGCCCTGAAGCTTTCTTT
TRBV4-1	many	TRBJ1-1	TRBD1	CASSLVGTEPEAFF	TGCGCCAGCAGCCTGGTCGGGACAGAGCCTGAAGCTTTCTTT
TRBV20-1	many	TRBJ2-2	.	CSAKGRMESTGELFF	TGCAGTGCTAAGGGACGGATGGAATCCACCGGGGAGCTGTTTTTT
TRBV15	few	TRBJ2-1	.	CATSRPGQPYNEQFF	TGTGCCACCAGCCGGCCAGGCCAGCCCTACAATGAGCAGTTCTTC
TRBV7-2	few	TRBJ2-7	TRBD2	CASSSRTSGDRYEQYF	TGTGCCAGCAGCTCCCGGACTAGCGGGGATCGCTACGAGCAGTACTTC
TRBV2	many	TRBJ2-1	TRBD2	CASSVGGGYNEQFF	TGTGCCAGCAGTGTTGGGGGGGGTTACAATGAGCAGTTCTTC
TRBV6-2/TRBV6-3	few	TRBJ2-2	.	CASSPPQYGAGELFF	TGTGCCAGCAGTCCTCCCCAATATGGGGCCGGGGAGCTGTTTTTT
TRBV10-3	many	TRBJ2-5	.	CAISEFEGVETQYF	TGTGCCATCAGTGAGTTCGAGGGGGTGGAGACCCAGTACTTC
TRBV5-1	many	TRBJ2-1	TRBD2	CASSHPSGGVYNEQFF	TGCGCCAGCAGCCACCCTAGCGGGGGGGTATACAATGAGCAGTTCTTC
TRBV3-1	many	TRBJ2-1	TRBD2	CASKAGGGNNEQFF	TGTGCCAGCAAAGCGGGGGGAGGCAACAATGAGCAGTTCTTC
TRBV3-1	many	TRBJ1-5	.	CASSQDTQPNQPQHF	TGTGCCAGCAGCCAGGACACCCAACCCAATCAGCCCCAGCATTTT
TRBV7-9	.	TRBJ2-3	TRBD1	CASSADGTGESPTDTQYF	TGTGCCAGCAGCGCCGACGGGACAGGGGAGTCGCCCACAGATACGCAGTATTTT
TRBV5-6	many	TRBJ2-1	TRBD2	CASSLYVAGGYNEQFF	TGTGCCAGCAGCTTGTACGTGGCGGGGGGTTACAATGAGCAGTTCTTC
TRBV30	few	TRBJ1-1	TRBD1	CAWTRTGGTEAFF	TGTGCCTGGACTAGAACAGGGGGTACTGAAGCTTTCTTT
TRBV7-2	few	TRBJ2-1	.	CASSLRGQSSYNEQFF	TGTGCCAGCAGCCTTCGAGGACAGAGCTCCTACAATGAGCAGTTCTTC
TRBV12-3/TRBV12-4	many	TRBJ2-6	TRBD1	CASHAGQGFSGANVLTF	TGTGCCTCACACGCGGGACAGGGTTTTTCTGGGGCCAACGTCCTGACTTTC
TRBV18	.	TRBJ1-1	.	CASSPPGAKTEAFF	TGTGCCAGCTCACCGCCGGGGGCAAAAACTGAAGCTTTCTTT
TRBV4-1	few	TRBJ1-5	.	CASSGGGWGNQPQHF	TGCGCCAGCAGCGGGGGGGGATGGGGCAATCAGCCCCAGCATTTT
TRBV6-2/TRBV6-3	.	TRBJ2-5	.	CASSYSRTERKETQYF	TGTGCCAGCAGTTACTCGAGGACGGAGAGAAAAGAGACCCAGTACTTC
TRBV5-1	.	TRBJ2-4	.	CASSLGLSNIQYF	TGCGCCAGCAGCCTGGGACTTTCAAACATTCAGTACTTC
TRBV6-5	many	TRBJ2-3	.	CASSYGGRRVTDTQYF	TGTGCCAGCAGTTACGGGGGAAGGAGGGTCACAGATACGCAGTATTTT
TRBV27	.	TRBJ2-3	TRBD1	CASSLGTGPTDTQYF	TGTGCCAGCAGTTTAGGGACAGGGCCAACAGATACGCAGTATTTT
TRBV5-6	many	TRBJ1-1	.	CASSVSPLGTEAFF	TGTGCCAGCAGCGTGAGCCCCCTGGGTACTGAAGCTTTCTTT
TRBV7-9	many	TRBJ2-7	.	CASSFTAGSYEQYF	TGTGCCAGCAGCTTTACGGCAGGGTCCTACGAGCAGTACTTC
TRBV7-9	few	TRBJ2-1	TRBD2	CASSLGTSGGLDNEQFF	TGTGCCAGCAGCCTGGGGACTAGCGGGGGGTTGGACAATGAGCAGTTCTTC
TRBV5-1	many	TRBJ2-3	TRBD1	CASSTGQGTDTQYF	TGCGCCAGCAGCACCGGACAGGGGACAGATACGCAGTATTTT
TRBV5-1	.	TRBJ2-5	.	CASSLEPQPGPAGTQYF	TGCGCCAGCAGCTTGGAACCCCAACCGGGGCCGGCGGGGACCCAGTACTTC
TRBV4-3	many	TRBJ2-2	TRBD1	CASSQDQIQGLRTGELFF	TGCGCCAGCAGCCAAGACCAAATACAGGGGTTGAGAACCGGGGAGCTGTTTTTT
TRBV7-2	many	TRBJ2-1	TRBD2	CASSMPAGLATNEQFF	TGTGCCAGCAGCATGCCGGCGGGACTAGCGACCAATGAGCAGTTCTTC